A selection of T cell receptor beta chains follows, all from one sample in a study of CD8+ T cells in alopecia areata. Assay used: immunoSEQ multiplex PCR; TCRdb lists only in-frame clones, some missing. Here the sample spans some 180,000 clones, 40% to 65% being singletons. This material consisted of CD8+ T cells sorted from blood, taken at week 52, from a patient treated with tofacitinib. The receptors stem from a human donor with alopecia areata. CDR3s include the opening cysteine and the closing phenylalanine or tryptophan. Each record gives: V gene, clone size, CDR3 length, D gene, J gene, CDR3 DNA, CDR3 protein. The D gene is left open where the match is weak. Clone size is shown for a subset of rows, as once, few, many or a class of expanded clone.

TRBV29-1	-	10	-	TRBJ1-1	TGCAGCGGACAGAACACTGAAGCTTTCTTT	CSGQNTEAFF
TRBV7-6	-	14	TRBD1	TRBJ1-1	TGTGCCAGCAGCTTAAGACAGGGGACCACTGAAGCTTTCTTT	CASSLRQGTTEAFF
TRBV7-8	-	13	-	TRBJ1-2	TGTGCCAGCAGCCCACAGACTGGAGCTGGCTACACCTTC	CASSPQTGAGYTF
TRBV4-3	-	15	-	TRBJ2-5	TGCGCCAGCAGCCAAGATTTGGAACTGGGAGAGACCCAGTACTTC	CASSQDLELGETQYF
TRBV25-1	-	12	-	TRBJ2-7	TGTGCCAGCAGTGAGGGGGTTTACGAGCAGTACTTC	CASSEGVYEQYF
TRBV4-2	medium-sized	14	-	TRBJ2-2	TGTGCCAGCAGCCAAGAAATGGACACCGGGGAGCTGTTTTTT	CASSQEMDTGELFF
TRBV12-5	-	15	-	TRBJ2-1	TGTGCTAGTGGTTTGGTTAGAGGCTCCTACAATGAGCAGTTCTTC	CASGLVRGSYNEQFF
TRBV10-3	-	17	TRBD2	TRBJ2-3	TGTACCATCAGTGAGTCGAGAGCGGGGGGCCGTACAGATACGCAGTATTTT	CTISESRAGGRTDTQYF
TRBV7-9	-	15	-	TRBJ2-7	TGTGCCAGCAGCTTAGTGAGCAGGCCCATCTACGAGCAGTACTTC	CASSLVSRPIYEQYF
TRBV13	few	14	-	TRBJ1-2	TGTGCCAGCAGCTTATCTAGGTCGAACTATGGCTACACCTTC	CASSLSRSNYGYTF
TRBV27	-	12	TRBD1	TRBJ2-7	TGTGCCAGTACGACAGGGGACTACGAGCAGTACTTC	CASTTGDYEQYF
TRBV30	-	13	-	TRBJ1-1	TGTGCCTGGAACCTCGTGGGTACCACTGAAGCTTTCTTT	CAWNLVGTTEAFF
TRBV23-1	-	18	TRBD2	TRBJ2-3	TGCGCCAGCAGTTCGGGGGATGGAGTAGCGGGGATAACAGATACGCAGTATTTT	CASSSGDGVAGITDTQYF
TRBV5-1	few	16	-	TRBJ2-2	TGCGCCAGCAGCACCGAGGACACTTCGAACACCGGGGAGCTGTTTTTT	CASSTEDTSNTGELFF
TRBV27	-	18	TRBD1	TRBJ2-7	TGTGCCAGCAGTTTTATTCCCCGGACAGGGGAAAGATCCTACGAGCAGTACTTC	CASSFIPRTGERSYEQYF
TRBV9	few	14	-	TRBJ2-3	TGTGCCAGCAGCGTAGGTACAGGAACAGATACGCAGTATTTT	CASSVGTGTDTQYF
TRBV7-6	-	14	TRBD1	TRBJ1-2	TGTGCCAGCAGCTTAGCGGGACAGGGGTCTGGCTACACCTTC	CASSLAGQGSGYTF
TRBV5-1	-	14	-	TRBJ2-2	TGCGCCAGCAGAGGGCAGGGGAACACCGGGGAGCTGTTTTTT	CASRGQGNTGELFF
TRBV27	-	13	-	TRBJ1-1	TGTGCCAGCAGTTTACTCAGGGGCACTGAAGCTTTCTTT	CASSLLRGTEAFF
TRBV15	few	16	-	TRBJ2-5	TGTGCCACCAGCCGAGGAGGGTGGGGTGCATGGGAGACCCAGTACTTC	CATSRGGWGAWETQYF
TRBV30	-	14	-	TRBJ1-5	TGTGCCTGGAGTGTGTGGGGGGGCAATCAGCCCCAGCATTTT	CAWSVWGGNQPQHF
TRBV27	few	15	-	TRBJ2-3	TGTGCCAGCAGTAAAGGGACACCTCTCACAGATACGCAGTATTTT	CASSKGTPLTDTQYF
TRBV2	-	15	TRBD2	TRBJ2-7	TGTGCCAGCAGTGGACTAGCGGGGGGCCCCTACGAGCAGTACTTC	CASSGLAGGPYEQYF
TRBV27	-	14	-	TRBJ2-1	TGTGCCAGCAGTCTGGGACCTTCCTACAATGAGCAGTTCTTC	CASSLGPSYNEQFF
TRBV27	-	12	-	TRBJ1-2	TGTGCCAGCAGTTCCCAAGGAGGCGGCTACACCTTC	CASSSQGGGYTF
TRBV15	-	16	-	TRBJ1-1	TGTGCCACCAGCAGATTCCCGACAGGCAGGAACACTGAAGCTTTCTTT	CATSRFPTGRNTEAFF
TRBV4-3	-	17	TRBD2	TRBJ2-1	TGCGCCAGCAGCCAAAGACTAGCGGGGCTCTCCTACAATGAGCAGTTCTTC	CASSQRLAGLSYNEQFF
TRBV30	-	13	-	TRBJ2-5	TGTGCCTGGGAAAACGGGGCCCAGGAGACCCAGTACTTC	CAWENGAQETQYF
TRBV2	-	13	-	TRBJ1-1	TGTGCCAGCAGTGAATTGGTAGGAACTGAAGCTTTCTTT	CASSELVGTEAFF
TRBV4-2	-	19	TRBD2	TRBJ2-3	TGTGCCAGCAGCCAAGAAGGGATTAGCGGGGTAGAGAACACAGATACGCAGTATTTT	CASSQEGISGVENTDTQYF
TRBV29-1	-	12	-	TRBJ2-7	TGCAGCGTTGGTAAAGGATCGAGCGAGCAGTACTTC	CSVGKGSSEQYF
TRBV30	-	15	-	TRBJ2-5	TGTGCCTGGTTAGGGGGAGCAGCCCCACAAGAGACCCAGTACTTC	CAWLGGAAPQETQYF
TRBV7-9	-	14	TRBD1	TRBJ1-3	TGTGCCGGACAGGGGGCGCCGGGCGGAAACACCATATATTTT	CAGQGAPGGNTIYF
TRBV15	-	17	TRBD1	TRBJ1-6	TGTGCCACCAGCACCAAACCGACAGGGATTGGTGATTCACCCCTCCACTTT	CATSTKPTGIGDSPLHF
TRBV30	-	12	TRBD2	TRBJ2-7	TGTGCCTGGCGGGGGGAGACCTACGAGCAGTACTTC	CAWRGETYEQYF
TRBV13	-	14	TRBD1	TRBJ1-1	TGTGCCAGCAGCTTCGTAAAGGGACAGGATGAAGCTTTCTTT	CASSFVKGQDEAFF
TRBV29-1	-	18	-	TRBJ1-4	TGCAGCGTTGAAGACAGGGACTGGGACTCTCCACCTAATGAAAAACTGTTTTTT	CSVEDRDWDSPPNEKLFF
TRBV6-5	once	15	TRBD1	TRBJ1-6	TGTGCCAGCAGTTACGGCGGACAGGGAGGTTCACCCCTCCACTTT	CASSYGGQGGSPLHF
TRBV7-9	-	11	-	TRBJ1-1	TGTGCCAGCAGCTTAGAAGCTGAAGCTTTCTTT	CASSLEAEAFF
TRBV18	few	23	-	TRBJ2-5	TGTGCCAGCTCACCACCGTTCCAATGGGGGGACGAATCTACCTGGACTTTGCAAGAGACCCAGTACTTC	CASSPPFQWGDESTWTLQETQYF
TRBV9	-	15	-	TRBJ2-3	TGTGCCAGCAGCGTAGAAGGGATAAGCACAGATACGCAGTATTTT	CASSVEGISTDTQYF
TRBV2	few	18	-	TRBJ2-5	TGTGCCAGCAGTGAAGCCCAAGCCCTGGGACCCTTCCAAGAGACCCAGTACTTC	CASSEAQALGPFQETQYF
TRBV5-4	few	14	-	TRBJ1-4	TGTGCCAGCAGCTTGGAAACCCGGGGAGAAAAACTGTTTTTT	CASSLETRGEKLFF
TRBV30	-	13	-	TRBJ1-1	TGTGCCTGGAGTCAGGGGAAAGACACTGAAGCTTTCTTT	CAWSQGKDTEAFF
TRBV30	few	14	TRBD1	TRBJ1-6	TGTGCCTGGACCCCGACAGGGCCAAATTCACCCCTCCACTTT	CAWTPTGPNSPLHF
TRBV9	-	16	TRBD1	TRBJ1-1	TGTGCCAGCAGCGTAGGACAGGGAGCTTGGGACACTGAAGCTTTCTTT	CASSVGQGAWDTEAFF
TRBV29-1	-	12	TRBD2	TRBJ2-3	TGCAGCGTTGTGTCTAGCGGAGATACGCAGTATTTT	CSVVSSGDTQYF